A selection of T cell receptor beta chains follows, all from one sample in a study of OX40 agonist ivuxolimab in advanced cancers. Produced via immunoSEQ multiplex PCR; TCRdb's table is partial and in-frame only. The data hold tens of thousands of clones, with over 65% observed a single time. Sequencing used CD4+ or CD8+ T cells sorted from blood, obtained in a trial of the OX40 agonist ivuxolimab. These TCRs come from an adult with an advanced solid tumor such as melanoma, head and neck, liver or kidney cancer. The CDR3 runs from the conserved cysteine through the conserved F or W. Fields, in order: D gene, clone size, J gene, V gene, CDR3 DNA, CDR3 protein. D genes are given only for firm matches. For some rows the clone size is stated as once, few or many, or as a class when expanded; others skip it.

>TRBD2|few|TRBJ2-3|TRBV5-4
TGTGCCAGCAGCTTGGGGGGCGGGAGAGGTACGCAGTATTTT
CASSLGGGRGTQYF
>-|-|TRBJ2-7|TRBV7-3
TGTGCCAGCAGCCTTACTCGGGGTTTCGAGCAGTACTTC
CASSLTRGFEQYF
>TRBD1|-|TRBJ2-7|TRBV12-5
TGTGCTAGTGGTTTGGGACAGGGCCTCGGGTACGAGCAGTACTTC
CASGLGQGLGYEQYF
>TRBD1|-|TRBJ1-4|TRBV28
TGTGCCAGCAGTCAGACAGGGGCTGTAGCAACTAATGAAAAACTGTTTTTT
CASSQTGAVATNEKLFF
>TRBD1|few|TRBJ2-3|TRBV5-6
TGTGCCAGCAGCGACGGGACAGGGGGTCAAGGGGCAGATACGCAGTATTTT
CASSDGTGGQGADTQYF
>-|-|TRBJ2-2|TRBV19
TGTGCCAGTAGCCGCCGGGGCGTCGACACCGGGGAGCTGTTTTTT
CASSRRGVDTGELFF
>-|-|TRBJ1-2|TRBV30
TGTGCCTGGAGTGTGACTGGCTATGGCTACACCTTC
CAWSVTGYGYTF
>-|-|TRBJ1-1|TRBV9
TGTGCCAGCAGCGTACTCCGAGTCGGCACTGAAGCTTTCTTT
CASSVLRVGTEAFF
>TRBD2|-|TRBJ2-1|TRBV7-3
TGTGCCAGCAGCTTAGGTTCTAGCGGGGGGATCAATGAGCAGTTCTTC
CASSLGSSGGINEQFF
>-|-|TRBJ2-5|TRBV10-3
TGTGCCATCAGGGGGGGATCGGAGACCCAGTACTTC
CAIRGGSETQYF
>-|-|TRBJ1-5|TRBV28
TGTGCCAGCAGCGACGGAAATCAGCCCCAGCATTTT
CASSDGNQPQHF
>TRBD2|-|TRBJ2-1|TRBV5-1
TGCGCCAGCAGCTTGACTAGCGTGCCCTACAATGAGCAGTTCTTC
CASSLTSVPYNEQFF
>-|-|TRBJ1-2|TRBV11-2
TGTGCCAGCAGCCCGGTGAAGGTCTATGGCTACACCTTC
CASSPVKVYGYTF
>TRBD2|-|TRBJ2-3|TRBV27
TGTGCCAGCAGCTCCCTAGCGGCGCGCACAGATACGCAGTATTTT
CASSSLAARTDTQYF
>-|-|TRBJ2-1|TRBV6-1
TGTGCCAGCAGTGATTTGGGCCTTGAGCCCAACAATGAGCAGTTCTTC
CASSDLGLEPNNEQFF
>TRBD1|-|TRBJ1-2|TRBV5-4
TGTGCCAGCAGCCGGGACAGAGTCTATGGCTACACCTTC
CASSRDRVYGYTF
>TRBD1|-|TRBJ1-1|TRBV5-1
TGCGCCAGCAGCCAGAGGACAGGGGAAGGCACTGAAGCTTTCTTT
CASSQRTGEGTEAFF
>-|-|TRBJ2-1|TRBV2
TGTGCCAGCGGTAGTCGGTGGGGCAATGAGCAGTTCTTC
CASGSRWGNEQFF
>TRBD1|once|TRBJ1-2|TRBV4-1
TGCGCCAGCAGCCAGATACCCGGGACAGGGAGAAACTATGGCTACACCTTC
CASSQIPGTGRNYGYTF
>TRBD1|few|TRBJ2-4|TRBV29-1
TGCAGCGTAGATCAGGGGACAGGTCTAGCCAAAAACATTCAGTACTTC
CSVDQGTGLAKNIQYF
>TRBD2|once|TRBJ2-1|TRBV10-3
TGTGCCATCAGTGAGATTAGGACTAGCGAGAATGAGCAGTTCTTC
CAISEIRTSENEQFF
>-|few|TRBJ2-1|TRBV7-9
TGTGCCAGCAGCTTCCGGGGGACTGAGGTGAATGAGCAGTTCTTC
CASSFRGTEVNEQFF
>-|-|TRBJ1-1|TRBV9
TGTGCCAGCAGCGCCATCCGGGGGCCTAACACTGAAGCTTTCTTT
CASSAIRGPNTEAFF
>-|few|TRBJ1-1|TRBV30
TGTGCCTGGAGGCCCCCTGGGGGCACTGAAGCTTTCTTT
CAWRPPGGTEAFF
>TRBD1|-|TRBJ1-1|TRBV4-3
TGCGCCAGCAGCCAAGAATTCGCGACAGGGCGAGAAGCTTTCTTT
CASSQEFATGREAFF
>TRBD1|-|TRBJ1-5|TRBV7-9
TGTGCCAGCAGCTTAGGGGGGACAGTTCATCAGCCCCAGCATTTT
CASSLGGTVHQPQHF
>TRBD1|medium-sized|TRBJ2-7|TRBV30
TGTGCCTGGGGCCCTCGGGTGGGACAGGTCAACGAGCAGTACTTC
CAWGPRVGQVNEQYF
>TRBD2|-|TRBJ2-1|TRBV4-1
TGCGCCAGCAGCCCCAAGCGGGAGAGTTTCTACAATGAGCAGTTCTTC
CASSPKRESFYNEQFF
>-|-|TRBJ1-2|TRBV7-2
TGTGCCAGCAGCTTAGATCGCAGGCCAGCCAACTATGGCTACACCTTC
CASSLDRRPANYGYTF
>-|-|TRBJ2-7|TRBV29-1
TGCAGCGTGGGACATAACCGCTACGAGCAGTACTTC
CSVGHNRYEQYF
>TRBD2|once|TRBJ2-1|TRBV10-3
TGTGCCGCAGGGCGGGGGAATGAGCAGTTCTTC
CAAGRGNEQFF
>TRBD2|-|TRBJ2-1|TRBV2
TGTGCCAGCAGAACTGGACTAGCGGGGGAACGGCAGTTCTTC
CASRTGLAGERQFF
>-|-|TRBJ1-1|TRBV7-2
TGTGCCAGCAGCTTTTACGGGGGTTCGAACACTGAAGCTTTCTTT
CASSFYGGSNTEAFF
>-|-|TRBJ2-1|TRBV30
TGTGCCTGGAGTTTTGCGGAGGAGCAGTTCTTC
CAWSFAEEQFF
>TRBD2|-|TRBJ2-1|TRBV5-1
TGCGTCAGCAGCCCCCAGACTAGCGGGGGGGCAAATGAGCAGTTCTTC
CVSSPQTSGGANEQFF
>-|-|TRBJ2-3|TRBV7-9
TGTGCCAGCAGCTTTAACCAAGGGGCAGATACGCAGTATTTT
CASSFNQGADTQYF
>TRBD1|-|TRBJ1-3|TRBV10-3
TGTGCCATCGGGACAGGTCACTTTGCCGGGCCTGGAAACACCATATATTTT
CAIGTGHFAGPGNTIYF
>TRBD2|-|TRBJ2-3|TRBV7-3
TGTGCCAGCAAACCTTACGCGGGGGCAGATACGCAGTATTTT
CASKPYAGADTQYF
>-|-|TRBJ2-7|TRBV6-1
TGTGCCAGCAGTGTGGGAGTTTTGGACTACGAGCAGTACTTC
CASSVGVLDYEQYF
>-|-|TRBJ1-2|TRBV11-1
TGTGCCAGCAGCTTACCCCCCTCGGACTATGGCTACACCTTC
CASSLPPSDYGYTF
>-|-|TRBJ2-5|TRBV1
TGCACCAGCAGCCAAGTTCAGGGACAAGAGACCCAGTACTTC
CTSSQVQGQETQYF
>-|-|TRBJ2-3|TRBV30
TGTGCCTGGAATGTTCTAGGAAATGGGGCCGATACGCAGTATTTT
CAWNVLGNGADTQYF
>TRBD1|-|TRBJ2-3|TRBV7-3
TGTGCCAGCAGCTTTCGGACAGGACAAGGAGATACGCAGTATTTT
CASSFRTGQGDTQYF
>-|-|TRBJ2-2|TRBV30
TGTGCCTGGAGTGTAGGGGGTTACGCGAACACCGGGGAGCTGTTTTTT
CAWSVGGYANTGELFF
>TRBD1|-|TRBJ2-5|TRBV18
TGTGCCAGCTCACCGCCGACAGGGGGCCTAGAGACCCAGTACTTC
CASSPPTGGLETQYF
>-|-|TRBJ2-7|TRBV21-1
TGTGCCAGCAGCAAAGAGGGGGCTTATCTAGTCGAGCAGTACTTC
CASSKEGAYLVEQYF
>-|-|TRBJ1-1|TRBV7-6
TGTGCCAGCAGCTTAGTCTCGCGGGGTGGGAGCACTGAAGCTTTCTTT
CASSLVSRGGSTEAFF
>TRBD1|once|TRBJ1-4|TRBV19
TGTGCCAGTAGTATCATGGGACAGCGACATGAAAAACTGTTTTTT
CASSIMGQRHEKLFF
>-|-|TRBJ1-5|TRBV29-1
TGCAGCGTGCGACACCAACGAAGCAATCAGCCCCAGCATTTT
CSVRHQRSNQPQHF
>-|-|TRBJ2-7|TRBV5-4
TGTGCCAGCAGCTCCCAGTACAGGGTGTGGGAGCAGTACTTC
CASSSQYRVWEQYF
>-|-|TRBJ2-1|TRBV5-6
TGTGCCAGCAGCTTAGCAGGTGGGACCTACAATGAGCAGTTCTTC
CASSLAGGTYNEQFF
>TRBD1|-|TRBJ2-1|TRBV5-4
TGTGCCAGCAGTTCTCGACAGGGGGCCTACAATGAGCAGTTCTTC
CASSSRQGAYNEQFF
>TRBD2|-|TRBJ2-1|TRBV18
TGTGCCAGCTCGCGGGGGGGCCTCTACAATGAGCAGTTCTTC
CASSRGGLYNEQFF
>-|-|TRBJ2-7|TRBV7-2
TGTGCCAGCAGCTTAGTAGCGGACCCGGGCTACGAGCAGTACTTC
CASSLVADPGYEQYF
>TRBD2|few|TRBJ2-7|TRBV7-8
TGTGCCAGCGTCACCGGGACTAGCACATACGAGCAGTACTTC
CASVTGTSTYEQYF